This T cell receptor (beta chain) was sequenced in a study of cytomegalovirus exposure and HLA in healthy donors. Study-wide points: Published work reported that the classifier diagnosed cytomegalovirus status with high specificity and sensitivity. V- and J-gene trimming in TCR beta was tied to a missense DCLRE1C variant by an analysis performed later.

CDR3 length equals 17 residues. The germline V gene encodes CDR1 PRHDT and CDR2 FYEKMQ (reference sequence). Between the trimmed V and J ends, which lost 2 bases and 3 bases, there was a span of 19 bases. PCR used 60 Vbeta primers and 13 Jbeta primers. Source study methods: Tens of millions of unique TCR beta chains, roughly 11 million of them shared, were counted by a later analysis. Sequenced by immunoSEQ multiplex PCR; TCRdb stores in-frame clones only, minus some. From that table come the V and J calls and clone size; the DNA was used to work out D and trimming. The table includes 150,000 to 200,000 clones, over 75% detected once. Comments on this clone: The target antigen is unknown.

The chain is built from TRBV13 and TRBJ2-5; D gene uncertain. The clonotype comes from a woman in her forties or fifties in good health and CMV-seropositive. Sequencing used PBMCs. CDR3 amino acids: CASSLWAVRQWEETQYF. The CDR3, as DNA: TGTGCCAGCAGCTTATGGGCTGTCCGCCAGTGGGAAGAGACCCAGTACTTC.